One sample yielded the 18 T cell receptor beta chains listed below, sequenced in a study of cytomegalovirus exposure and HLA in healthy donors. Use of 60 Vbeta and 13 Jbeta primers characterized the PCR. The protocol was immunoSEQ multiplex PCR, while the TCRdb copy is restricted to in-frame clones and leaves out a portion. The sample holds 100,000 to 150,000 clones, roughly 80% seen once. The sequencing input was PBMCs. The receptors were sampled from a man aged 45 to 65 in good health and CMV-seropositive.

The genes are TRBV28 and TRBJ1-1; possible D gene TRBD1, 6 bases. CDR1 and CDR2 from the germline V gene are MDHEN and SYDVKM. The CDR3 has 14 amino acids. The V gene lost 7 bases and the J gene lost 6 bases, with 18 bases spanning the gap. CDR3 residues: CASKTADRLPEAFF. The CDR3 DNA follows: TGTGCCAGCAAAACAGCAGACAGGCTCCCTGAAGCTTTCTTT.

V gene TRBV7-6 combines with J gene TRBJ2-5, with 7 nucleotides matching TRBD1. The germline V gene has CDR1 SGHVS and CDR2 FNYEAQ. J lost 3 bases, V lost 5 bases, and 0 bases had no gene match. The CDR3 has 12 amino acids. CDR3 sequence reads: CASSDREETQYF. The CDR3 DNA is TGTGCCAGCAGCGACAGGGAAGAGACCCAGTACTTC.

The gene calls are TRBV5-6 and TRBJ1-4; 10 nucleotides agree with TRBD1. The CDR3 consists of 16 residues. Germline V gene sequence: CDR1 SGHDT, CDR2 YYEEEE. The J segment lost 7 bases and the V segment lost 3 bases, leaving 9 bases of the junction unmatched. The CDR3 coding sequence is TGTGCCAGCAGCTCGCAGACAGGGGGCTTCGGTGAAAAACTGTTTTTT. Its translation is CASSSQTGGFGEKLFF.

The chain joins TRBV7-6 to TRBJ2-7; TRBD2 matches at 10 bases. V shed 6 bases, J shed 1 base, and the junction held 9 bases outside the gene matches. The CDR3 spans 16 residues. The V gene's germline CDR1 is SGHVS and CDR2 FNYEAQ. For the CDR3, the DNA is TGTGCCAGCAGTCTCCCGGTAGCGGGAGGATCCTACGAGCAGTACTTC. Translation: CASSLPVAGGSYEQYF.

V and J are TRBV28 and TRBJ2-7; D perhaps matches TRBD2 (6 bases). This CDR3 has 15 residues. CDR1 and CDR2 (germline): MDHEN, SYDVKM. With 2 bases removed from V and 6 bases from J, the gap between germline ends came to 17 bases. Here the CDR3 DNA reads TGTGCCAGCAGTTTACCTGAGGTGGGAGGTACCGAGCAGTACTTC. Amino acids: CASSLPEVGGTEQYF.

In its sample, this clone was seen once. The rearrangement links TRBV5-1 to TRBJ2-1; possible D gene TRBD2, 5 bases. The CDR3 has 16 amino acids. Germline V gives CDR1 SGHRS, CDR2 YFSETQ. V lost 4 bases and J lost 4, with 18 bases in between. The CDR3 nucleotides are TGCGCCAGCAGCGAAAAGGAGCAATCGGGATACAATGAGCAGTTCTTC. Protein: CASSEKEQSGYNEQFF.

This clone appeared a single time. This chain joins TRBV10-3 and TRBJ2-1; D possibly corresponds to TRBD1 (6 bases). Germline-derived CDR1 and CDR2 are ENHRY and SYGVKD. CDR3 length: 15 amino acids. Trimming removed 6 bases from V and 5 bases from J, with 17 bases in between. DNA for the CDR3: TGTGCCATCAGGCCCGACAGGAGCCAAAACAATGAGCAGTTCTTC. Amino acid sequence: CAIRPDRSQNNEQFF.

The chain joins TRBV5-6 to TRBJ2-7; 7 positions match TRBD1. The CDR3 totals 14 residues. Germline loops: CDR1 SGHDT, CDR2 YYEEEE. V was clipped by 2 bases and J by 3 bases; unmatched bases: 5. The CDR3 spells CASSLSGTDYEQYF. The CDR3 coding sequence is TGTGCCAGCAGCTTATCTGGGACAGACTACGAGCAGTACTTC.

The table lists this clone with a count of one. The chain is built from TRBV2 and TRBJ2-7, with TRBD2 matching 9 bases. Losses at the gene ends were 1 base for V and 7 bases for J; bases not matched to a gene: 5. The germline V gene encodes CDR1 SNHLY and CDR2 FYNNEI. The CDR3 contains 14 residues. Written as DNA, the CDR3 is TGTGCCAGCAGTGAAGTAGCGGGAGTGGGGGAGCAGTACTTC. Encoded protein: CASSEVAGVGEQYF.

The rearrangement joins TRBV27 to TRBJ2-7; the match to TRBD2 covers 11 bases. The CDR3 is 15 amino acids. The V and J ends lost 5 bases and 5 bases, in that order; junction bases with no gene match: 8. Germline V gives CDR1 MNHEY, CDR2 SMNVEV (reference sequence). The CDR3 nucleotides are TGTGCCAGCAGTGGGATAGCGGGAGGGCCCAACGAGCAGTACTTC. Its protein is CASSGIAGGPNEQYF.

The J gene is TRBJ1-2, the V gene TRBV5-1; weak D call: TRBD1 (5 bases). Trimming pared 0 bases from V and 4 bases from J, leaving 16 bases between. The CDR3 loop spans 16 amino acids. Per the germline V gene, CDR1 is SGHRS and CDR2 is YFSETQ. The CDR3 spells CASSLVGQGFVYGYTF. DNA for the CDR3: TGCGCCAGCAGCTTGGTGGGGCAGGGCTTCGTCTATGGCTACACCTTC.

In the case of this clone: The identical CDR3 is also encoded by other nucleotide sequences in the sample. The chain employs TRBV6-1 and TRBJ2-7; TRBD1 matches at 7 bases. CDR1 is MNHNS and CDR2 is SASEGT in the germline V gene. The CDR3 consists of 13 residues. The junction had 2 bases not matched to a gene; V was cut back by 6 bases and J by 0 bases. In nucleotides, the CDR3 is TGTGCCAGCAGGGCAGGGGGCTCCTACGAGCAGTACTTC. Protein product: CASRAGGSYEQYF.

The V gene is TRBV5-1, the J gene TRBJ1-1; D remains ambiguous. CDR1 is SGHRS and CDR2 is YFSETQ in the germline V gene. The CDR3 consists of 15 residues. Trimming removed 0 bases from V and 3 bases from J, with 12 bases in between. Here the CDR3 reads CASSLDSPRDTEAFF. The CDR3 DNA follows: TGCGCCAGCAGCTTGGATAGCCCGCGGGACACTGAAGCTTTCTTT.

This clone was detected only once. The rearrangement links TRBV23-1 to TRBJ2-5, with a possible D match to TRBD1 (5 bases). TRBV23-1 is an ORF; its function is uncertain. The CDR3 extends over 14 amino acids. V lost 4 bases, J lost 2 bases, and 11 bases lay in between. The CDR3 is CASSLPDRQETQYF. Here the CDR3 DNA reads TGCGCCAGCAGTCTTCCAGACAGACAAGAGACCCAGTACTTC.

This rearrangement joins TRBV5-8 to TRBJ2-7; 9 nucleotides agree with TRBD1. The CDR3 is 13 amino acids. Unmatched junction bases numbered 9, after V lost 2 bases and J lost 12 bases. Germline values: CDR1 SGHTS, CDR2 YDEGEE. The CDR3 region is CASSFPGTGIPYF. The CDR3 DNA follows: TGTGCCAGCAGCTTCCCCGGGACAGGGATTCCGTACTTC.

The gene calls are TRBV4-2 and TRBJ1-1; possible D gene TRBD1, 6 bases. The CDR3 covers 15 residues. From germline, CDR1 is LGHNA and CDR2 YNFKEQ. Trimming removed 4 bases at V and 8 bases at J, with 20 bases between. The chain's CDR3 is CASSLTVDSYKEAFF. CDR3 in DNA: TGTGCCAGCAGCCTTACTGTGGACAGCTATAAGGAAGCTTTCTTT.

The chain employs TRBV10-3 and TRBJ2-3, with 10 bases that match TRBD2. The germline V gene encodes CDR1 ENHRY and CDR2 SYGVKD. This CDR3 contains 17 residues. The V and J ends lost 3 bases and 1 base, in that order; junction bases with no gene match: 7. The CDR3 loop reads CAISEVAGGPRTDTQYF. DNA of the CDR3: TGTGCCATCAGTGAAGTAGCGGGGGGCCCTCGCACAGATACGCAGTATTTT.

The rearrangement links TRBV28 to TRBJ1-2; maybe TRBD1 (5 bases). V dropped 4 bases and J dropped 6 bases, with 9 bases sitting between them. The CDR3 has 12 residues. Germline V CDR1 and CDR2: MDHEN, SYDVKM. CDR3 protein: CASSSTGNGYTF. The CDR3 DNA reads TGTGCCAGCAGTTCTACAGGAAATGGCTACACCTTC.